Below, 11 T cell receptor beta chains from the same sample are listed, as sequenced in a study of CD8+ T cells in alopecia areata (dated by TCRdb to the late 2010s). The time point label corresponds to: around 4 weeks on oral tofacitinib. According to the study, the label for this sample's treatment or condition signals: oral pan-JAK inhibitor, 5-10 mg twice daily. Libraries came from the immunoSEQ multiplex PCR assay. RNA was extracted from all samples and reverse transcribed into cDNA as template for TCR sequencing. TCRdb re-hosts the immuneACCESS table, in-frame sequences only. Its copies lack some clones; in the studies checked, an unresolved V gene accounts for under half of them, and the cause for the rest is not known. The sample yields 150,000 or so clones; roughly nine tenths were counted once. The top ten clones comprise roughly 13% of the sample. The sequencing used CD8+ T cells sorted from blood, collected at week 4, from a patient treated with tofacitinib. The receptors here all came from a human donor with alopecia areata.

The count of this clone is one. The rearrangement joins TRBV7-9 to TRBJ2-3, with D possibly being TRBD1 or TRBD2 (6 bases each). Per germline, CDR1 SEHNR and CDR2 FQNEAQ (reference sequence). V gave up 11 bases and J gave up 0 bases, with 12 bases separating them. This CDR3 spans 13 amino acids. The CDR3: CAGLRGSTDTQYF. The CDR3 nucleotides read TGTGCCGGACTAAGGGGGAGCACAGATACGCAGTATTTT.

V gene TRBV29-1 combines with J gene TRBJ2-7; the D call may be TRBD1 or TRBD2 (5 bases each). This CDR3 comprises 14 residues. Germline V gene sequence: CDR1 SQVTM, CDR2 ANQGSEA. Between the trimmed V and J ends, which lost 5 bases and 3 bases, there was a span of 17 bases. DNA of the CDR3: TGCAGCGTTAGGGACCCCGGTGGAAACTACGAGCAGTACTTC. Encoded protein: CSVRDPGGNYEQYF.

CDR3 residues: CASSSEGSDSYEQYF. The DNA for the CDR3 is TGTGCCAGCAGCTCGGAGGGGTCTGACTCCTACGAGCAGTACTTC. The J gene is TRBJ2-7, the V gene TRBV13, with D maybe TRBD2 (6 bases). V was cut by 4 bases and J by 0 bases, with 13 bases left in between. The CDR3 runs to 15 residues. CDR1 and CDR2 from the germline V gene are PRHDT and FYEKMQ (reference sequence).

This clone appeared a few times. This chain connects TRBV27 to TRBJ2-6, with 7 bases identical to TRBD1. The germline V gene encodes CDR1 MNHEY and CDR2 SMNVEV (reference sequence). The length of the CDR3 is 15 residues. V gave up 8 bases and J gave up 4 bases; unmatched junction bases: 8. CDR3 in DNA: TGTGCCAGCGGCAACAGGGGTGCAGGGGCCAACGTCCTGACTTTC. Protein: CASGNRGAGANVLTF.

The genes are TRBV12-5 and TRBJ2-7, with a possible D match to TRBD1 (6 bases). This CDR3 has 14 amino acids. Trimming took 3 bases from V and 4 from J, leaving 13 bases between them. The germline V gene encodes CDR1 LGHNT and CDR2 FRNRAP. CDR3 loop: CASGLNRELYEQYF. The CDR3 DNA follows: TGTGCTAGTGGTTTAAACAGGGAGTTGTACGAGCAGTACTTC. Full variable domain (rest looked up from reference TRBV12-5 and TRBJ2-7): DARVTQTPRHKVTEMGQEVTMRCQPILGHNTVFWYRQTMMQGLELLAYFRNRAPLDDSGMPKDRFSAEMPDATLATLKIQPSEPRDSAVYFCASGLNRELYEQYFGPGTRLTVT.

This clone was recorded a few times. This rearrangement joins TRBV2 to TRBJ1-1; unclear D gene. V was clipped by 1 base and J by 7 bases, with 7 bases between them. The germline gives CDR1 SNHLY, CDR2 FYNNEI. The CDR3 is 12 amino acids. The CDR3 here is CASSEGYIEAFF. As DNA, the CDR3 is TGTGCCAGCAGTGAAGGCTACATTGAAGCTTTCTTT.

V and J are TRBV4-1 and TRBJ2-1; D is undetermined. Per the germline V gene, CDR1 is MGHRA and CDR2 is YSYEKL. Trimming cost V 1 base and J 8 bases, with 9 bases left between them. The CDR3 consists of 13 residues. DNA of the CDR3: TGCGCCAGCAGCCAAGGCTCGACTTATGAGCAGTTCTTC. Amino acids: CASSQGSTYEQFF.

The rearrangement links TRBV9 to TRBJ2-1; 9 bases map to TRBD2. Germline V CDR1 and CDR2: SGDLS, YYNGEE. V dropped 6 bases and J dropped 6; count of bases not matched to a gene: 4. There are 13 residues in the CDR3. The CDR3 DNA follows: TGTGCCAGCACCCTGACTAGCGGCAATGAGCAGTTCTTC. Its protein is CASTLTSGNEQFF.

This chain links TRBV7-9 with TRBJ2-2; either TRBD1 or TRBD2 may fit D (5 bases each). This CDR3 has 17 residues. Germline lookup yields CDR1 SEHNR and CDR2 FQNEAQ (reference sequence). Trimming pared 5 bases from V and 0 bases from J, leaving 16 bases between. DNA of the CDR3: TGTGCCAGCAGCGTCGGGGCCGACACTCCGAACACCGGGGAGCTGTTTTTT. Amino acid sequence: CASSVGADTPNTGELFF.

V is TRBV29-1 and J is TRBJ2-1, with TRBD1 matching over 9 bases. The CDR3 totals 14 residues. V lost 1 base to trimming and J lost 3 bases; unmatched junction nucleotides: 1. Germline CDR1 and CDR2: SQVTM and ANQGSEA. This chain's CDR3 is CSVEGTGDYNEQFF. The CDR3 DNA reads TGCAGCGTTGAAGGGACAGGGGACTACAATGAGCAGTTCTTC.

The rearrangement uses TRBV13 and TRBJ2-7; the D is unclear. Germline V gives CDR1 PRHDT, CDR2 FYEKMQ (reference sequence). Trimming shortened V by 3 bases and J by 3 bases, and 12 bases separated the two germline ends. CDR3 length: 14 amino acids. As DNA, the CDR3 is TGTGCCAGCAGCTTTCAGGCGGTGAGCTACGAGCAGTACTTC. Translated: CASSFQAVSYEQYF. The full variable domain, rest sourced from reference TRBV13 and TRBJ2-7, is AAGVIQSPRHLIKEKRETATLKCYPIPRHDTVYWYQQGPGQDPQFLISFYEKMQSDKGSIPDRFSAQQFSDYHSELNMSSLELGDSALYFCASSFQAVSYEQYFGPGTRLTVT.